The clone carrying this T cell receptor beta chain was seen a handful of times. The target antigen is unknown. The CDR3 has 14 amino acids. The J segment lost 5 bases and the V segment lost 5 bases, leaving 8 bases of the junction unmatched. Germline V CDR1 and CDR2: SGHVS, FQNEAQ. This sample is drawn from a study of OX40 agonist ivuxolimab in advanced cancers. Study-level results: Nonresponders included some who also had low normalized T-cell clonal expansion.

Generated by immunoSEQ multiplex PCR, the TCRdb table keeps only in-frame clones and is missing some. The sample contains about 79,000 clones, roughly 85% of which appear only once. Material: CD4+ or CD8+ T cells sorted from blood, obtained in a trial of the OX40 agonist ivuxolimab. The V and J genes are TRBV7-8 and TRBJ2-5; 7 nucleotides line up with TRBD1. The TCR sequence derives from an adult with an advanced solid tumor such as melanoma, head and neck, liver or kidney cancer. CDR3 in DNA: TGTGCCAGCAGCAAAGCGACAGGGACGGAGACCCAGTACTTC. Translation gives CASSKATGTETQYF.